This T cell receptor beta chain was sequenced for a study of regulatory T cells in long-lasting Graves disease. General study findings and limits: Persistent Graves' patients showed less TCR diversity than newly diagnosed ones. The work looked only at peripheral blood and did not look at thyroid tissue. Sample size, which was small, may have reduced accuracy. More public clonotypes were shared by persistent patients (about 2,700) than by new patients (roughly 970).

The count of this clonotype is one. No antigen is known for it. To make TCR beta libraries, researchers used iRepertoire HTBI primers and Arm-PCR of CDR3 regions. TCRdb reprocessed the multiplex PCR reads with MiXCR, giving one entry per CDR3 protein. The profile shows 400,000 to 450,000 distinct CDR3 sequences, 23% of them singletons. Germline V gene sequence: CDR1 LNHDA, CDR2 SQIVND (reference sequence). The CDR3 extends over 14 amino acids. V was cut by 5 bases and J by 5 bases, with 15 bases left in between. The time point denotes: persistent/refractory GD, antithyroid drugs over 5 years with positive TRAb. With RNA extracted from PBMCs as input, the TCR library was made.

The chain has TRBV19 and TRBJ1-1; D is perhaps TRBD1 (5 bases). The sequenced sample was peripheral blood mononuclear cells (PBMCs), obtained when the disease was refractory, from a patient treated with antithyroid drugs. The source of this sequence is a female donor with Graves disease. The DNA of the CDR3 is TGTGCCAGTAGTCGTTCGGGGGGATTGACTGAAGCTTTCTTT. This codes for CASSRSGGLTEAFF.